This T cell receptor beta chain was sequenced during a study of T cells in Graves' hyperthyroidism and ophthalmopathy. General observations from the study: Blood shared most expanded thyroid clonotypes above 0.001.

This clonotype has only a few counts. The antigen is undetermined. Exclusion of a patient resulted from uncontrolled infection, other autoimmune disease, pregnancy or lactation. The CDR3 extends over 15 amino acids. V lost 3 bases and J 0 bases, leaving 11 bases between the germline ends. Germline V lookup: CDR1 MDHEN, CDR2 SYDVKM. Researchers took RNA transcripts and amplified the TCR beta CDR3 regions from them. First-round RT-PCR of the TCR CDR3 relied on the HTBI primer set. TCRdb redid the calling of the multiplex PCR reads with MiXCR, one entry per CDR3 protein. This table has about 600,000 distinct CDR3 sequences, roughly a sixth appearing once.

This receptor was identified in a woman aged 35 to 49 with Graves' ophthalmopathy. The chain carries TRBV28 and TRBJ1-2; D possibly corresponds to TRBD1 (5 bases). The sample was blood. The CDR3 DNA is TGTGCCAGCAGTTTTTGGGGCAGTACTAACTATGGCTACACCTTC. Translation: CASSFWGSTNYGYTF.